This T cell receptor (beta chain) stems from a study of control samples from healthy donors and cancer patients. The ends were cut back, 3 bases at V and 7 bases at J, with 16 bases in the middle. CDR3 length: 15 residues. Germline-derived CDR1 and CDR2 are MNHEY and SMNVEV (reference sequence). This clone was observed once. Here immunoSEQ multiplex PCR was the method, and the copy in TCRdb shows in-frame clones only, minus some. Of hundreds of thousands of clones listed, over 75% are singletons. The chain carries TRBV27 and TRBJ2-1; D may be TRBD2 (6 bases). The specimen was PBMCs. This clonotype was sampled from a man aged 35-49 years with head and neck cancer. The CDR3 is CASSFFLGGGNEQFF. Here the CDR3 DNA reads TGTGCCAGCAGTTTTTTTTTGGGCGGAGGGAATGAGCAGTTCTTC.